One sample yielded the 27 T cell receptor beta chains listed below, sequenced in a study of cytomegalovirus exposure and HLA in healthy donors. PCR used 60 Vbeta primers and 13 Jbeta primers. Sequencing was performed with immunoSEQ multiplex PCR; in TCRdb, only in-frame clones are kept and a portion is missing. The table has 160,000 or so clones, around four fifths seen once. The sample was PBMCs. The receptor set was obtained from a man aged 25 to 40 in good health and CMV-seronegative.

J is TRBJ1-6 and V is TRBV13; tentatively, D is TRBD1 (6 bases). The germline CDR1 and CDR2 sequences are PRHDT and FYEKMQ (reference sequence). Trimming stripped 2 bases from V and 6 bases from J, with 14 bases between. The CDR3 covers 16 residues. The CDR3 reads CASSLREGGGNSPLHF. In DNA, the CDR3 is TGTGCCAGCAGCTTAAGGGAGGGGGGGGGTAATTCACCCCTCCACTTT.

The J gene is TRBJ2-7, the V gene TRBV13, with 11 bases lining up with TRBD1. Germline CDR1 and CDR2: PRHDT and FYEKMQ (reference sequence). Trimming at V came to 11 bases and at J to 2 bases, leaving 17 bases not matched to a gene. The length of the CDR3 is 17 residues. This CDR3 reads CAGSEGQGVSVTYEQYF. DNA for the CDR3: TGTGCCGGATCTGAGGGACAGGGGGTTAGTGTCACCTACGAGCAGTACTTC.

The chain couples TRBV27 to TRBJ1-6; 8 bases fit TRBD1. The germline CDR1 and CDR2 sequences are MNHEY and SMNVEV (reference sequence). This CDR3 contains 15 residues. After removal of 6 bases from V and 8 bases from J, the junction contained 9 bases not matched to a gene. Written as DNA, the CDR3 is TGTGCCAGCAGCCGAGGACAGGGTGGACATTCACCCCTCCACTTT. It is translated as CASSRGQGGHSPLHF.

The rearrangement uses TRBV7-2 and TRBJ1-2; D not resolved. Germline V CDR1 and CDR2: SGHTA, FQGNSA. Trimming removed 2 bases from V and 2 bases from J, with 12 bases in between. CDR3 length equals 15 residues. The chain's CDR3 is CASSLLGTSNYGYTF. In DNA, the CDR3 is TGTGCCAGCAGCTTATTGGGCACCTCGAACTATGGCTACACCTTC.

This clone was detected only a few times. The V gene is TRBV12-5, the J gene TRBJ1-1; TRBD1 is a possible D gene (5 bases). Deletions cut 6 bases from V and 3 bases from J, with 14 bases between. This CDR3 is built from 14 residues. Germline-derived CDR1 and CDR2 are LGHNT and FRNRAP. The CDR3 DNA is TGTGCTAGTGGGCGCGAGAGCAGGGACACTGAAGCTTTCTTT. This encodes CASGRESRDTEAFF.

The V and J genes are TRBV2 and TRBJ1-2; 7 bases are shared with TRBD1. CDR3 size: 15 residues. J was trimmed by 1 base and V by 7 bases; bases with no gene match: 9. CDR1 is SNHLY and CDR2 is FYNNEI in the germline V gene. CDR3 residues: CASTPGQAINYGYTF. The CDR3 nucleotides read TGTGCCAGCACCCCTGGACAGGCGATTAACTATGGCTACACCTTC.

This chain uses TRBV4-2 with TRBJ2-7; 9 bases agree with TRBD2. This CDR3 is 15 amino acids long. From germline, CDR1 is LGHNA and CDR2 YNFKEQ. V shed 0 bases and J 3 bases; nucleotides not matched to a gene: 3. CDR3 sequence: CASSQDGTSYYEQYF. In DNA, the CDR3 is TGTGCCAGCAGCCAAGACGGGACTAGCTACTACGAGCAGTACTTC.

This sequence joins TRBV9 and TRBJ2-7; the D gene is possibly TRBD1 (5 bases). This CDR3 region has 14 residues. V was clipped by 0 bases and J by 2 bases, with 9 bases between them. The germline gives CDR1 SGDLS, CDR2 YYNGEE. In DNA form, the CDR3 reads TGTGCCAGCAGCGTAGCAGGGCTACCCTACGAGCAGTACTTC. Its protein product is CASSVAGLPYEQYF. Variable domain in full (rest from reference TRBV9 and TRBJ2-7): DSGVTQTPKHLITATGQRVTLRCSPRSGDLSVYWYQQSLDQGLQFLIQYYNGEERAKGNILERFSAQQFPDLHSELNLSSLELGDSALYFCASSVAGLPYEQYFGPGTRLTVT.

This clone was detected once. This chain uses TRBV1 with TRBJ2-7; the table's D call, TRBD1, has no DNA check behind it. TRBV1 is a recognized pseudogene. The CDR3 is 15 amino acids. The CDR3 here is CTSSQVERDNYEQYF. CDR3 nucleotides: TGCACCAGCAGCCAAGTGGAGAGGGACAACTACGAGCAGTACTTC.

The chain recombines TRBV2 with TRBJ2-5; a possible D gene is TRBD2 (5 bases). In germline, CDR1 is SNHLY, CDR2 FYNNEI. The CDR3 consists of 16 residues. The V end was cut by 4 bases, the J end by 0 bases, with 15 bases between. The CDR3 here is CASSGPGGPYQETQYF. The CDR3 DNA follows: TGTGCCAGCAGTGGACCTGGCGGGCCATACCAAGAGACCCAGTACTTC. The full variable domain, rest sourced from reference TRBV2 and TRBJ2-5, is EPEVTQTPSHQVTQMGQEVILRCVPISNHLYFYWYRQILGQKVEFLVSFYNNEISEKSEIFDDQFSVERPDGSNFTLKIRSTKLEDSAMYFCASSGPGGPYQETQYFGPGTRLLVL.

With respect to this clone: One end of the junction does not line up with germline, which may come from a read error. The chain couples TRBV7-7 to TRBJ2-7; 10 bases match TRBD1. The CDR3 is made up of 14 amino acids. Germline-derived CDR1 and CDR2 are SSHAT and FNYEAQ (reference sequence). The CDR3 region has the DNA TGTGCTAGCAGCTTAAGGGACAGGGGATACGAGCAGTACTTC. Translated, it gives CASSLRDRGYEQYF.

Remarks on this clone: Other DNA sequences in this specimen translate into the identical CDR3. This chain links TRBV6-5 with TRBJ1-6; D is possibly TRBD1 (6 bases). The CDR3 has 15 residues. The germline V gene encodes CDR1 MNHEY and CDR2 SVGAGI. The V end was cut by 0 bases, the J end by 7 bases, with 10 bases between. For the CDR3, the DNA is TGTGCCAGCAGTTACTCAAGGGGGAACAATTCACCCCTCCACTTT. Amino acid sequence: CASSYSRGNNSPLHF.

The rearrangement uses TRBV29-1 and TRBJ1-2, with D tentatively TRBD1 (5 bases). With 4 bases removed from V and 4 bases from J, the gap between germline ends came to 7 bases. The CDR3 is 11 residues long. CDR1 is SQVTM and CDR2 is ANQGSEA in the germline V gene. CDR3 in amino acids: CSVADTYGYTF. In nucleotides, the CDR3 is TGCAGCGTTGCGGACACCTATGGCTACACCTTC. Full variable domain (remainder filled in from reference TRBV29-1 and TRBJ1-2): SAVISQKPSRDICQRGTSLTIQCQVDSQVTMMFWYRQQPGQSLTLIATANQGSEATYESGFVIDKFPISRPNLTFSTLTVSNMSPEDSSIYLCSVADTYGYTFGSGTRLTVV.

This clone has just one count. This rearrangement joins TRBV27 to TRBJ2-1; 8 nucleotides match TRBD1. This CDR3 comprises 16 residues. Germline V gene sequence: CDR1 MNHEY, CDR2 SMNVEV (reference sequence). V lost 7 bases and J lost 9; bases outside the gene matches: 17. The CDR3 nucleotides read TGTGCCAGCAACCCCCGCCCAGGACAGGGCGACGGTGAGCAGTTCTTC. Protein product: CASNPRPGQGDGEQFF.

The chain links TRBV14 to TRBJ1-4, with D perhaps matching TRBD1 (6 bases). The CDR3 is made up of 15 amino acids. Between the trimmed V and J ends, which lost 2 bases and 5 bases, there was a span of 12 bases. Germline CDR1 is SGHDN and CDR2 is FVKESK. The CDR3 DNA is TGTGCCAGCAGCCAAAGGACAGCGGTCAATGAAAAACTGTTTTTT. The encoded protein is CASSQRTAVNEKLFF.

This clone was seen more than once but under ten times. V and J are TRBV6-5 and TRBJ1-2, with D perhaps matching TRBD1 (5 bases). In germline, CDR1 is MNHEY, CDR2 SVGAGI. Deletions cut 6 bases from V and 3 bases from J, with 11 bases between. The CDR3 runs 13 residues. CDR3 protein: CASRTDTHYGYTF. The CDR3, as DNA: TGTGCCAGCAGGACGGACACTCACTATGGCTACACCTTC.

The chain carries TRBV7-9 and TRBJ2-7, with D possibly being TRBD1 (7 bases). Germline CDR1 and CDR2: SEHNR and FQNEAQ (reference sequence). The length of the CDR3 is 16 residues. V was shortened by 5 bases and J by 5 bases, with 22 bases between the two germline ends. CDR3 sequence: CASSPLGGQSWNEQYF. The CDR3 DNA sequence: TGTGCCAGCAGCCCCCTCGGGGGACAGTCCTGGAACGAGCAGTACTTC.

This clone was observed a single time. The V gene is TRBV30, the J gene TRBJ1-1; D may be TRBD1 (6 bases). With 5 bases removed from V and 1 base from J, the gap between germline ends came to 11 bases. The germline V gene encodes CDR1 GTSNPN and CDR2 SVGIG (reference sequence). This CDR3 spans 13 amino acids. CDR3 residues: CAWGLGGNTEAFF. The CDR3 DNA reads as TGTGCCTGGGGACTAGGGGGGAACACTGAAGCTTTCTTT.

The chain recombines TRBV14 with TRBJ1-4, with 9 bases that match TRBD1. The junction had 7 bases not matched to a gene; V was cut back by 3 bases and J by 8 bases. From germline, CDR1 is SGHDN and CDR2 FVKESK. There are 15 residues in the CDR3. CDR3 nucleotide sequence: TGTGCCAGCAGCCAGAGGACAGGGGTGGGCGAAAAACTGTTTTTT. Its protein is CASSQRTGVGEKLFF.

The rearrangement links TRBV30 to TRBJ2-7; TRBD2 aligns across 8 bases. Germline V gene lookup returns CDR1 GTSNPN and CDR2 SVGIG (reference sequence). CDR3 size: 16 residues. Germline trimming cut 4 bases from V and 0 bases from J; bases unmatched to any gene: 11. The CDR3 here is CAWTPRGAGDSYEQYF. The CDR3 nucleotides are TGTGCCTGGACTCCTAGGGGAGCGGGAGACTCCTACGAGCAGTACTTC.

This clone was counted a few times. This chain links TRBV7-2 with TRBJ1-1; D perhaps matches TRBD1 (6 bases). V was clipped by 3 bases and J by 5 bases, with 13 bases between them. From germline, CDR1 is SGHTA and CDR2 FQGNSA. This CDR3 has 14 residues. CDR3 DNA sequence: TGTGCCAGCAGCTTCTACAGGGTGGGTACTGAAGCTTTCTTT. This encodes CASSFYRVGTEAFF.

V and J are TRBV5-6 and TRBJ2-3; 9 bases map to TRBD2. V was clipped by 5 bases and J by 1 base; unmatched bases: 5. The CDR3 spans 15 residues. Germline assignment: CDR1 SGHDT and CDR2 YYEEEE. Written as DNA, the CDR3 is TGTGCCAGCAGGGTTAGCGGGAGCGGCACAGATACGCAGTATTTT. This encodes CASRVSGSGTDTQYF.

The gene calls are TRBV9 and TRBJ1-3, with a tentative D call TRBD1 (6 bases). Germline CDR1 reads SGDLS; CDR2 reads YYNGEE. The CDR3 length is 13 residues. Trimming shortened V by 4 bases and J by 9 bases, and 14 bases separated the two germline ends. The CDR3 DNA reads TGTGCCAGCAGCCGCCCGGGACAAGGCACCATATATTTT. Translation gives CASSRPGQGTIYF.

The chain links TRBV21-1 to TRBJ2-7; the D call of TRBD2 is as the table states it, not checked on the DNA. TRBV21-1 corresponds to a pseudogene. This CDR3 contains 14 residues. CDR3 residues: CASSKGSRSYEQYF. CDR3 in DNA: TGTGCCAGCAGCAAGGGGAGTCGGTCCTACGAGCAGTACTTC.

The rearrangement joins TRBV6-5 to TRBJ1-3; D call uncertain. CDR3 length: 14 amino acids. In germline, CDR1 is MNHEY, CDR2 SVGAGI. V lost 2 bases to trimming and J lost 0 bases, with 5 bases between them. The chain's CDR3 is CASSYQYSGNTIYF. The CDR3 region has the DNA TGTGCCAGCAGTTACCAGTACTCTGGAAACACCATATATTTT.

The chain joins TRBV21-1 to TRBJ1-4; the table gives TRBD1 as D, unverified against the DNA. TRBV21-1 is marked as a pseudogene. This CDR3 is built from 13 residues. In DNA, the CDR3 is TGTGCCAGCAGCCGTCCTCTCACAGAAAAACTGTTTTTT. Its translation is CASSRPLTEKLFF.

The chain employs TRBV7-9 and TRBJ2-7; the D is unclear. The CDR3 contains 12 residues. Germline assignment: CDR1 SEHNR and CDR2 FQNEAQ (reference sequence). The ends were cut back, 5 bases at V and 2 bases at J, with 7 bases in the middle. CDR3 nucleotide sequence: TGTGCCAGCAGCCTTGACACCTACGAGCAGTACTTC. As protein: CASSLDTYEQYF.